The T cell receptor beta chain under discussion was sequenced for a study of cytomegalovirus exposure and HLA in healthy donors. Whole-study results and caveats: After further analysis at a later stage, around 17,000 TCR beta sequences were associated with HLA alleles at 0.05 false discovery rate. A later analysis reportedly found that, within productive TCRs, an Asian-associated ancestry cluster had fewer N-insertions than the mean observed across the roughly 630 donors. Three CMV-associated chains were confirmed in vitro to be specific for CMV antigens.

Primers included in the PCR were 60 Vbeta and 13 Jbeta primers. The data were produced by immunoSEQ multiplex PCR, yet TCRdb's version contains in-frame clones alone and is incomplete. The sample has more than 85,000 clones; nearly 80% are singletons. The sample holds a few counts of this clone. As yet, its antigen is unknown. Sample: PBMCs. This receptor was obtained from a woman aged 30 to 39 in good health and CMV-seronegative.

The CDR3 loop reads CAGRPIRANYGYTF. The CDR3 DNA reads TGTGCCGGGAGGCCCATCCGAGCTAACTATGGCTACACCTTC. The chain has TRBV7-2 and TRBJ1-2; D gene ambiguous. CDR3 length equals 14 residues. Trimming removed 11 bases from V and 0 bases from J, with 16 bases in between. Germline V CDR1 and CDR2: SGHTA, FQGNSA.